The source of this T cell receptor (beta chain) is a study of cytomegalovirus exposure and HLA in healthy donors. Using immunoSEQ multiplex PCR, the repertoire was profiled, and TCRdb retains in-frame clones only, with some absent. This table holds approximately 270,000 clones, roughly 87% found once. Germline CDR1 reads MNHEY; CDR2 reads SVGAGI. Trimming removed 2 bases at V and 8 bases at J, with 9 bases between. The CDR3 is 12 residues long. The chain uses TRBV6-5 and TRBJ1-2, with D possibly TRBD1 on 5 matching bases. The clonotype was recovered from a man between 18 and 29 years old in good health and CMV-seropositive. The material sequenced was PBMCs. The CDR3 here is CASSYRGEGYTF. The CDR3 bases are TGTGCCAGCAGTTACAGGGGCGAAGGCTACACCTTC.